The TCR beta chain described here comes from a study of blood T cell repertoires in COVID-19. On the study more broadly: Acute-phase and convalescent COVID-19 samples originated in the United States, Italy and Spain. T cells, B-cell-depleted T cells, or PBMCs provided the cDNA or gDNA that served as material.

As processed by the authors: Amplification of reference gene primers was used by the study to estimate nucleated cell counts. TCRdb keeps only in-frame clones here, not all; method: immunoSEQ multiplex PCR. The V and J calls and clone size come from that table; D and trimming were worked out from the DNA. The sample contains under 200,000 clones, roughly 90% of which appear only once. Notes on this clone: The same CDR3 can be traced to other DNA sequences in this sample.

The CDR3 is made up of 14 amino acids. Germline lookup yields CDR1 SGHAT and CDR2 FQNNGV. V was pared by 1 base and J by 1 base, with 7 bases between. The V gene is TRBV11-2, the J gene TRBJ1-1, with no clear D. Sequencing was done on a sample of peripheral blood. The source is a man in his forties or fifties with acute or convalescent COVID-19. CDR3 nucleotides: TGTGCCAGCAGCTTAGGAGGCGGGAACACTGAAGCTTTCTTT. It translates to CASSLGGGNTEAFF.